This TCR beta chain came from a study of control samples from healthy donors and cancer patients. Sequencing was performed with immunoSEQ multiplex PCR; in TCRdb, only in-frame clones are kept and a portion is missing. Of 150,000 to 170,000 clones listed, about 94% are singletons. Germline V gives CDR1 WNHNN, CDR2 SYGVQD (reference sequence). CDR3 length equals 15 residues. After removal of 5 bases from V and 2 bases from J, the junction contained 3 bases not matched to a gene. The sequence derives from a man between 35 and 55 years old in good health. The chain links TRBV10-1 to TRBJ1-1, with TRBD1 matching over 12 bases. The specimen sequenced was blood. DNA for the CDR3: TGCGCCAGCAGTTGGGACAGGGGGCCCAACACTGAAGCTTTCTTT. It translates to CASSWDRGPNTEAFF.